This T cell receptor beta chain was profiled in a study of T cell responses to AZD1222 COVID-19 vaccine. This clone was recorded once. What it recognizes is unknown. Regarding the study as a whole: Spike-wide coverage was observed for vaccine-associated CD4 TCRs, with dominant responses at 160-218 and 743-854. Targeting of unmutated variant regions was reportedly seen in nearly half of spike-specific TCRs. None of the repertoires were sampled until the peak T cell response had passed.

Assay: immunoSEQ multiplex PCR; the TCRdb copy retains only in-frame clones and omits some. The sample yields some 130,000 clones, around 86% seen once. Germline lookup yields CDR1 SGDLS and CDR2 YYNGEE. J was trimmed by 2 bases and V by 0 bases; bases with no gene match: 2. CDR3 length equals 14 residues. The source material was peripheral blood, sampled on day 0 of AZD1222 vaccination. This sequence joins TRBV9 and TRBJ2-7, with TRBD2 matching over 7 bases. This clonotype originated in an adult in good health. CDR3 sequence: CASSVGAGAYEQYF. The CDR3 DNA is TGTGCCAGCAGCGTAGGTGCGGGGGCCTACGAGCAGTACTTC.